Listed below are T cell receptor beta chains from one sample, sequenced in a study of cytomegalovirus exposure and HLA in healthy donors. TCRdb keeps only in-frame clones here, not all; method: immunoSEQ multiplex PCR. This table holds 70,000 to 100,000 clones, 69% found once. Sequencing was carried out using PBMCs. These receptors originate from a man between 45 and 60 years old in good health and CMV-seronegative. The CDR3 runs from the conserved cysteine through the conserved F or W. A D gene is named only where the DNA matches it firmly. Part of the rows lack a size; the others show once, few, many or a class for expanded clones.

>-|-|TRBV5-8|TRBJ2-3
CASSLFRLRGDTQYF
TGTGCCAGCAGCTTGTTTCGGCTGAGAGGAGATACGCAGTATTTT
>TRBD1|-|TRBV2|TRBJ1-2
CASALGRGNGYTF
TGTGCCAGCGCCCTAGGCAGGGGGAATGGCTACACCTTC
>TRBD2|-|TRBV7-8|TRBJ2-3
CASSSSRLAHSTDTQYF
TGTGCCAGCAGCTCATCTCGACTAGCTCATAGCACAGATACGCAGTATTTT
>-|-|TRBV4-3|TRBJ1-6
CASSQVAGYNSPLHF
TGCGCCAGCAGCCAAGTGGCCGGGTATAATTCACCCCTCCACTTT
>TRBD1|once|TRBV4-3|TRBJ2-2
CASSHVGLRGRDGELFF
TGCGCCAGCAGCCACGTTGGACTGAGGGGGCGAGACGGGGAGCTGTTTTTT
>-|-|TRBV27|TRBJ1-1
CASSLPVYTEAFF
TGTGCCAGCAGTCTTCCAGTTTACACTGAAGCTTTCTTT
>TRBD2|-|TRBV5-1|TRBJ2-1
CASSFIGLAEDNEQFF
TGCGCCAGCAGCTTCATAGGACTAGCGGAGGACAATGAGCAGTTCTTC
>TRBD2|few|TRBV7-2|TRBJ2-2
CASSLVVGRGLADTGELFF
TGTGCCAGCAGCTTAGTTGTAGGTCGGGGACTAGCGGACACCGGGGAGCTGTTTTTT
>-|-|TRBV7-2|TRBJ1-5
CASSGRGYQPQHF
TGTGCCAGCTCCGGGCGGGGGTATCAGCCCCAGCATTTT
>TRBD1|-|TRBV2|TRBJ2-5
CASRRDRQETQYF
TGTGCCAGCAGACGGGACAGACAAGAGACCCAGTACTTC
>TRBD2|-|TRBV11-3|TRBJ2-1
CASSSGGTNEQFF
TGTGCCAGCAGTTCCGGGGGGACCAATGAGCAGTTCTTC
>-|-|TRBV5-6|TRBJ2-3
CASTTPLQRADTQYF
TGTGCCAGCACCACCCCCCTCCAGCGTGCAGATACGCAGTATTTT
>-|once|TRBV10-3|TRBJ1-6
CATHAGSLTIGWPLHF
TGTGCCACCCACGCAGGGTCCCTAACAATCGGCTGGCCCCTCCACTTT
>TRBD2|-|TRBV29-1|TRBJ2-1
CSVGTWEGEDEQFF
TGCAGCGTTGGCACTTGGGAGGGTGAGGATGAGCAGTTCTTC
>-|-|TRBV7-2|TRBJ2-3
CASSPTGDTQYF
TGTGCCAGCAGCCCGACAGGAGATACGCAGTATTTT
>-|-|TRBV27|TRBJ2-3
CASSSGPSGTDTQYF
TGTGCCAGCAGTTCGGGGCCTAGCGGCACAGATACGCAGTATTTT
>-|-|TRBV5-6|TRBJ2-3
CASSSGADTQYF
TGTGCCAGCAGCTCGGGTGCAGATACGCAGTATTTT
>TRBD1|-|TRBV18|TRBJ2-5
CASYSDRVPETQYF
TGTGCCAGCTATTCCGACAGGGTCCCAGAGACCCAGTACTTC
>-|once|TRBV2|TRBJ2-7
CASGGSTPYEQYF
TGTGCCAGCGGGGGCAGCACCCCTTACGAGCAGTACTTC
>TRBD1|-|TRBV9|TRBJ1-3
CASSATGGSGNTIYF
TGTGCCAGCAGCGCTACAGGGGGCTCTGGAAACACCATATATTTT
>-|few|TRBV6-1|TRBJ1-5
CATSYREGQPQHF
TGTGCCACCTCCTACAGGGAAGGTCAGCCCCAGCATTTT
>-|few|TRBV5-4|TRBJ1-2
CASSLVQGNYGYTF
TGTGCCAGCAGCTTGGTACAGGGAAACTATGGCTACACCTTC
>-|-|TRBV28|TRBJ2-3
CASSLSPGAGTDTQYF
TGTGCCAGCAGTTTATCCCCAGGGGCTGGCACAGATACGCAGTATTTT
>TRBD2|-|TRBV7-2|TRBJ2-1
CASSLGPSGGAGEQFF
TGTGCCAGCAGCTTAGGTCCTAGCGGGGGGGCTGGGGAGCAGTTCTTC
>-|-|TRBV2|TRBJ1-5
CASIVERGNQPQHF
TGTGCCAGCATAGTAGAGCGGGGCAATCAGCCCCAGCATTTT
>TRBD1|-|TRBV4-1|TRBJ2-1
CASSQGYRGLGGNEQFF
TGCGCCAGCAGCCAAGGTTACAGGGGGCTAGGGGGCAATGAGCAGTTCTTC
>-|-|TRBV6-1|TRBJ1-6
CASTRQHGSNSPLHF
TGTGCCAGCACTCGCCAACACGGGAGCAATTCACCCCTCCACTTT
>-|-|TRBV5-4|TRBJ1-6
CASSPGRADSPLHF
TGTGCCAGCAGCCCCGGGAGGGCCGATTCACCCCTCCACTTT
>-|-|TRBV5-1|TRBJ1-1
CASSLAGRGGGNTEAFF
TGCGCCAGCAGCTTGGCCGGTAGGGGGGGCGGGAACACTGAAGCTTTCTTT
>-|few|TRBV27|TRBJ1-1
CASSPTQTAATEAFF
TGTGCCAGCAGCCCCACCCAGACCGCGGCCACTGAAGCTTTCTTT
>-|-|TRBV9|TRBJ2-1
CASSVGETYNEQFF
TGTGCCAGCAGCGTAGGAGAGACCTACAATGAGCAGTTCTTC
>TRBD1|-|TRBV7-9|TRBJ1-5
CASSPGGGGQPQHF
TGTGCCAGCAGCCCAGGGGGCGGGGGTCAGCCCCAGCATTTT
>-|-|TRBV11-2|TRBJ2-1
CASSLGRDTSYNEQFF
TGTGCCAGCAGCTTGGGTAGGGACACCTCCTACAATGAGCAGTTCTTC
>-|few|TRBV28|TRBJ2-7
CGTRHGYYEQYF
TGTGGCACCAGACACGGGTACTACGAGCAGTACTTC
>TRBD1|-|TRBV11-2|TRBJ2-5
CASSAGTGDVTQYF
TGTGCCAGCAGCGCCGGGACAGGGGACGTGACCCAGTACTTC
>TRBD1|-|TRBV30|TRBJ1-3
CAWGTGFGNTIYF
TGTGCCTGGGGGACAGGGTTTGGAAACACCATATATTTT
>-|few|TRBV6-5|TRBJ1-1
CASSYFRQRNTEAFF
TGTGCCAGCAGTTACTTCAGACAGAGGAACACTGAAGCTTTCTTT
>TRBD2|-|TRBV2|TRBJ2-5
CALRGREGGETQYF
TGTGCCCTAAGAGGACGGGAGGGCGGAGAGACCCAGTACTTC
>-|few|TRBV4-1|TRBJ1-2
CASSLEIESGYTF
TGCGCCAGCAGCCTCGAGATTGAGTCAGGCTACACCTTC
>-|-|TRBV9|TRBJ1-3
CASSSDPGSGNTIYF
TGTGCCAGCAGCTCAGATCCAGGATCTGGAAACACCATATATTTT
>-|once|TRBV7-3|TRBJ2-3
CASSLGGDTDTQYF
TGTGCCAGCAGCTTAGGCGGGGACACAGATACGCAGTATTTT
>-|few|TRBV7-9|TRBJ1-1
CASSFTRVRTEAFF
TGTGCCAGCAGCTTCACCCGGGTGCGTACTGAAGCTTTCTTT